This paragraph covers one TCR beta chain sequence. The target antigen is unknown. The data belong to a study of T cells in Graves' hyperthyroidism and ophthalmopathy. Trimming pared 7 bases from V and 7 bases from J, leaving 11 bases between. The germline V gene encodes CDR1 GTSNPN and CDR2 SVGIG (reference sequence). The CDR3 totals 12 residues. TCR beta CDR3 regions were amplified from RNA transcripts. A first-round RT-PCR of the TCR CDR3 used the HTBI primer set. TCRdb reprocessed the multiplex PCR reads with MiXCR, giving one entry per CDR3 protein. The sample has hundreds of thousands of distinct CDR3 sequences, about 20% seen once. Study conclusions and caveats: Model output signaled ophthalmopathy a median around 6.9 months ahead of onset.

The sample taken for sequencing was blood. The chain has TRBV30 and TRBJ1-6; D might be TRBD1 (5 bases). This receptor was taken from a man between 35 and 55 years old with Graves' ophthalmopathy. The CDR3 coding sequence is TGTGCCTCCGCTCCAGGGAATTCACCCCTCCACTTT. Residues: CASAPGNSPLHF.